The T cell receptor (beta chain) described here comes from a study of blood T cell repertoires in COVID-19. Study at large: Samples representing acute and convalescent COVID-19 were sourced from the United States, Italy and Spain. PBMCs, B-cell-depleted T cells, or T cells provided the cDNA or gDNA that made up the material.

In the study's own analysis: Amplification from reference gene primers served as the basis for estimated nucleated cell counts. Here immunoSEQ multiplex PCR was the method, and the copy in TCRdb shows in-frame clones only, minus some. That table is the source of V, J and clone size, and D and trimming were worked out from the DNA. Of roughly 60,000 clones in the sample, about 81% are singletons; the top ten hold more than 13%. CDR1 is SGHNT, CDR2 YYREEE, per germline (reference sequence). This CDR3 comprises 13 residues. V was trimmed by 2 bases and J by 4 bases, leaving 9 bases between them. The sample was peripheral blood. The chain joins TRBV5-4 to TRBJ1-2; D ambiguous. This clonotype originated in an older man with acute or convalescent COVID-19. CDR3 loop: CASSFGQVYGYTF. The CDR3 nucleotides are TGTGCCAGCAGCTTCGGCCAGGTCTATGGCTACACCTTC.